The 11 T cell receptor beta chains presented below share a single source sample, sequenced in a study of blood T cells in healthy people across ages. It was with a sample-barcoded 5' primer and a J-beta primer mix that a second PCR of roughly 7 to 12 cycles was run. TCRdb redid the calling of the 5' RACE reads with MiXCR, one entry per CDR3 protein. The sample yields 1.5 million to 2 million distinct CDR3 sequences, 40% to 55% seen once. Sequencing was performed on blood. All receptors come from a woman between 35 and 50 years old in good health.

This chain uses TRBV7-2 with TRBJ2-6; the match to TRBD1 covers 7 bases. Losses at the gene ends were 0 bases for V and 1 base for J; bases not matched to a gene: 3. Germline loops: CDR1 SGHTA, CDR2 FQGNSA. CDR3 length: 17 amino acids. The CDR3 sequence is CASSLAGGASGANVLTF. The CDR3 DNA reads TGTGCCAGCAGCTTAGCAGGGGGCGCGTCTGGGGCCAACGTCCTGACTTTC.

V usage is TRBV20-1 and J usage is TRBJ1-6; TRBD1 agrees at 7 bases. The CDR3 length is 14 residues. The V gene end was trimmed by 2 bases and the J gene end by 3 bases; junction bases not matched to a gene: 1. CDR1 is DFQATT, CDR2 SNEGSKA, per germline (reference sequence). Here the CDR3 reads CSARQGVYNSPLHF. The DNA of the CDR3 is TGCAGTGCTAGACAGGGGGTCTATAATTCACCCCTCCACTTT.

V and J are TRBV27 and TRBJ1-2, with 10 bases fitting TRBD1. In germline, CDR1 is MNHEY, CDR2 SMNVEV (reference sequence). The CDR3 spans 15 residues. V gave up 3 bases and J gave up 4 bases; unmatched junction bases: 5. The CDR3 DNA sequence: TGTGCCAGCAGTTTGGGACAGGGGTCGACCTATGGCTACACCTTC. It translates to CASSLGQGSTYGYTF.

To note about this clonotype: This may be a read error, as it is one base from a much larger clone. V and J are TRBV5-1 and TRBJ2-5; D is ambiguous. With the DNA end fitting TRBJ2-7 better, the J assignment may be wrong. This CDR3 is built from 13 residues. In germline, CDR1 is SGHRS, CDR2 YFSETQ. The CDR3 spells CASSLDWTHEQYF. The DNA of the CDR3 is TGCGCCAGCAGCTTGGATTGGACCCACGAGCAGTACTTC.

The chain couples TRBV5-1 to TRBJ2-3; 7 nucleotides agree with TRBD1. V gave up 4 bases and J gave up 6 bases; unmatched junction bases: 8. The CDR3 loop spans 14 amino acids. In germline, CDR1 is SGHRS, CDR2 YFSETQ. The CDR3 nucleotides are TGCGCCAGCAGCGGTCAGACAGGGTGGGATACGCAGTATTTT. Translating gives CASSGQTGWDTQYF.

J is TRBJ1-1 and V is TRBV6-5; D is undetermined. CDR3 length: 12 amino acids. From germline, CDR1 is MNHEY and CDR2 SVGAGI. The V end lost 6 bases, the J end lost 7 bases, and 12 bases lay between the germline ends. Here the CDR3 reads CASSGLSNEAFF. CDR3 nucleotides: TGTGCCAGCAGCGGTTTAAGTAATGAAGCTTTCTTT.

This clonotype was seen only a few times. The chain combines TRBV12-3 or TRBV12-4 with TRBJ2-6; TRBD1 matches 12 bases. There are 18 residues in the CDR3. V shed 6 bases and J 2 bases; nucleotides not matched to a gene: 8. This chain's CDR3 is CASSPGQGASTGANVLTF. The CDR3 DNA follows: TGTGCCAGCAGCCCGGGACAGGGGGCCTCAACTGGGGCCAACGTCCTGACTTTC.

The chain has TRBV11-3 and TRBJ2-3; 12 bases map to TRBD2. V was pared by 0 bases and J by 7 bases, with 5 bases of the junction left unmatched. The germline V gene has CDR1 SGHNT and CDR2 YENEEA. There are 16 residues in the CDR3. In DNA, the CDR3 is TGTGCCAGCAGCTTAGAGGGGACTAGCGGGCGTTATACGCAGTATTTT. Residues: CASSLEGTSGRYTQYF.

This clonotype was recorded once. The chain carries TRBV6-1 and TRBJ1-2; D gene uncertain. The germline V gene has CDR1 MNHNS and CDR2 SASEGT. The CDR3 length is 13 residues. V shed 0 bases and J shed 8 bases, with 10 bases lying between them. This CDR3 reads CASSEALSGGYTF. CDR3 bases: TGTGCCAGCAGTGAAGCGCTTTCAGGAGGCTACACCTTC.

The V gene is TRBV5-5, the J gene TRBJ1-5, with D unclear. This CDR3 contains 15 residues. The germline V and J ends were trimmed by 4 bases and 3 bases, with 14 bases remaining between them. Germline CDR1 reads SGHKS; CDR2 reads YYEKEE (reference sequence). The CDR3 loop is CASSVGVEPNQPQHF. The CDR3 nucleotides are TGTGCCAGCAGCGTCGGGGTCGAGCCCAATCAGCCCCAGCATTTT.

The V gene is TRBV7-2, the J gene TRBJ2-3, with 8 bases identical to TRBD2. The V gene's germline CDR1 is SGHTA and CDR2 FQGNSA. This CDR3 has 17 amino acids. J lost 4 bases, V lost 5 bases, and 14 bases had no gene match. The CDR3 DNA follows: TGTGCCAGCAGCCGAGTCTGGCCAGCGGGGGCCTCAGATACGCAGTATTTT. It codes for CASSRVWPAGASDTQYF.